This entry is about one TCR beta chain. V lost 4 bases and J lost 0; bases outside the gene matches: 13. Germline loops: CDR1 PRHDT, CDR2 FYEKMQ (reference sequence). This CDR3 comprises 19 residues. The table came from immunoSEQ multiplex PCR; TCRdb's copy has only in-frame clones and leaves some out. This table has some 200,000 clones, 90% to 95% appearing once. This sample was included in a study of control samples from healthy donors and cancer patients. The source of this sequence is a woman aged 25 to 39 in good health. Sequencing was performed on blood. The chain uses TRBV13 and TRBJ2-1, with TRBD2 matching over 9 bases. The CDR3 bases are TGTGCCAGCAGCTCGGGGACTGGCGGGGGGGAGAGCTCCTACAATGAGCAGTTCTTC. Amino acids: CASSSGTGGGESSYNEQFF.